Included here is one TCR beta chain sequence, with context. Germline CDR1 and CDR2: LGHNA and YNFKEQ. The length of the CDR3 is 18 residues. V gave up 3 bases and J gave up 5 bases, with 25 bases separating them. The data belong to a study of cytomegalovirus exposure and HLA in healthy donors. The study ran its PCR with 60 Vbeta and 13 Jbeta primers. Sequencing used immunoSEQ multiplex PCR; TCRdb keeps in-frame clones, though not all of them. The sample lists about 200,000 clones, 82% occurring once. The sequencing input was PBMCs. V gene TRBV4-2 combines with J gene TRBJ2-5, with a possible D match to TRBD2 (7 bases). The sequence was collected from a boy between 2 and 10 years old in good health and CMV-seronegative. CDR3 residues: CASSQGAFARGRLETQYF. CDR3 sequence (DNA): TGTGCCAGCAGCCAGGGGGCTTTCGCGCGGGGGAGGTTGGAGACCCAGTACTTC.